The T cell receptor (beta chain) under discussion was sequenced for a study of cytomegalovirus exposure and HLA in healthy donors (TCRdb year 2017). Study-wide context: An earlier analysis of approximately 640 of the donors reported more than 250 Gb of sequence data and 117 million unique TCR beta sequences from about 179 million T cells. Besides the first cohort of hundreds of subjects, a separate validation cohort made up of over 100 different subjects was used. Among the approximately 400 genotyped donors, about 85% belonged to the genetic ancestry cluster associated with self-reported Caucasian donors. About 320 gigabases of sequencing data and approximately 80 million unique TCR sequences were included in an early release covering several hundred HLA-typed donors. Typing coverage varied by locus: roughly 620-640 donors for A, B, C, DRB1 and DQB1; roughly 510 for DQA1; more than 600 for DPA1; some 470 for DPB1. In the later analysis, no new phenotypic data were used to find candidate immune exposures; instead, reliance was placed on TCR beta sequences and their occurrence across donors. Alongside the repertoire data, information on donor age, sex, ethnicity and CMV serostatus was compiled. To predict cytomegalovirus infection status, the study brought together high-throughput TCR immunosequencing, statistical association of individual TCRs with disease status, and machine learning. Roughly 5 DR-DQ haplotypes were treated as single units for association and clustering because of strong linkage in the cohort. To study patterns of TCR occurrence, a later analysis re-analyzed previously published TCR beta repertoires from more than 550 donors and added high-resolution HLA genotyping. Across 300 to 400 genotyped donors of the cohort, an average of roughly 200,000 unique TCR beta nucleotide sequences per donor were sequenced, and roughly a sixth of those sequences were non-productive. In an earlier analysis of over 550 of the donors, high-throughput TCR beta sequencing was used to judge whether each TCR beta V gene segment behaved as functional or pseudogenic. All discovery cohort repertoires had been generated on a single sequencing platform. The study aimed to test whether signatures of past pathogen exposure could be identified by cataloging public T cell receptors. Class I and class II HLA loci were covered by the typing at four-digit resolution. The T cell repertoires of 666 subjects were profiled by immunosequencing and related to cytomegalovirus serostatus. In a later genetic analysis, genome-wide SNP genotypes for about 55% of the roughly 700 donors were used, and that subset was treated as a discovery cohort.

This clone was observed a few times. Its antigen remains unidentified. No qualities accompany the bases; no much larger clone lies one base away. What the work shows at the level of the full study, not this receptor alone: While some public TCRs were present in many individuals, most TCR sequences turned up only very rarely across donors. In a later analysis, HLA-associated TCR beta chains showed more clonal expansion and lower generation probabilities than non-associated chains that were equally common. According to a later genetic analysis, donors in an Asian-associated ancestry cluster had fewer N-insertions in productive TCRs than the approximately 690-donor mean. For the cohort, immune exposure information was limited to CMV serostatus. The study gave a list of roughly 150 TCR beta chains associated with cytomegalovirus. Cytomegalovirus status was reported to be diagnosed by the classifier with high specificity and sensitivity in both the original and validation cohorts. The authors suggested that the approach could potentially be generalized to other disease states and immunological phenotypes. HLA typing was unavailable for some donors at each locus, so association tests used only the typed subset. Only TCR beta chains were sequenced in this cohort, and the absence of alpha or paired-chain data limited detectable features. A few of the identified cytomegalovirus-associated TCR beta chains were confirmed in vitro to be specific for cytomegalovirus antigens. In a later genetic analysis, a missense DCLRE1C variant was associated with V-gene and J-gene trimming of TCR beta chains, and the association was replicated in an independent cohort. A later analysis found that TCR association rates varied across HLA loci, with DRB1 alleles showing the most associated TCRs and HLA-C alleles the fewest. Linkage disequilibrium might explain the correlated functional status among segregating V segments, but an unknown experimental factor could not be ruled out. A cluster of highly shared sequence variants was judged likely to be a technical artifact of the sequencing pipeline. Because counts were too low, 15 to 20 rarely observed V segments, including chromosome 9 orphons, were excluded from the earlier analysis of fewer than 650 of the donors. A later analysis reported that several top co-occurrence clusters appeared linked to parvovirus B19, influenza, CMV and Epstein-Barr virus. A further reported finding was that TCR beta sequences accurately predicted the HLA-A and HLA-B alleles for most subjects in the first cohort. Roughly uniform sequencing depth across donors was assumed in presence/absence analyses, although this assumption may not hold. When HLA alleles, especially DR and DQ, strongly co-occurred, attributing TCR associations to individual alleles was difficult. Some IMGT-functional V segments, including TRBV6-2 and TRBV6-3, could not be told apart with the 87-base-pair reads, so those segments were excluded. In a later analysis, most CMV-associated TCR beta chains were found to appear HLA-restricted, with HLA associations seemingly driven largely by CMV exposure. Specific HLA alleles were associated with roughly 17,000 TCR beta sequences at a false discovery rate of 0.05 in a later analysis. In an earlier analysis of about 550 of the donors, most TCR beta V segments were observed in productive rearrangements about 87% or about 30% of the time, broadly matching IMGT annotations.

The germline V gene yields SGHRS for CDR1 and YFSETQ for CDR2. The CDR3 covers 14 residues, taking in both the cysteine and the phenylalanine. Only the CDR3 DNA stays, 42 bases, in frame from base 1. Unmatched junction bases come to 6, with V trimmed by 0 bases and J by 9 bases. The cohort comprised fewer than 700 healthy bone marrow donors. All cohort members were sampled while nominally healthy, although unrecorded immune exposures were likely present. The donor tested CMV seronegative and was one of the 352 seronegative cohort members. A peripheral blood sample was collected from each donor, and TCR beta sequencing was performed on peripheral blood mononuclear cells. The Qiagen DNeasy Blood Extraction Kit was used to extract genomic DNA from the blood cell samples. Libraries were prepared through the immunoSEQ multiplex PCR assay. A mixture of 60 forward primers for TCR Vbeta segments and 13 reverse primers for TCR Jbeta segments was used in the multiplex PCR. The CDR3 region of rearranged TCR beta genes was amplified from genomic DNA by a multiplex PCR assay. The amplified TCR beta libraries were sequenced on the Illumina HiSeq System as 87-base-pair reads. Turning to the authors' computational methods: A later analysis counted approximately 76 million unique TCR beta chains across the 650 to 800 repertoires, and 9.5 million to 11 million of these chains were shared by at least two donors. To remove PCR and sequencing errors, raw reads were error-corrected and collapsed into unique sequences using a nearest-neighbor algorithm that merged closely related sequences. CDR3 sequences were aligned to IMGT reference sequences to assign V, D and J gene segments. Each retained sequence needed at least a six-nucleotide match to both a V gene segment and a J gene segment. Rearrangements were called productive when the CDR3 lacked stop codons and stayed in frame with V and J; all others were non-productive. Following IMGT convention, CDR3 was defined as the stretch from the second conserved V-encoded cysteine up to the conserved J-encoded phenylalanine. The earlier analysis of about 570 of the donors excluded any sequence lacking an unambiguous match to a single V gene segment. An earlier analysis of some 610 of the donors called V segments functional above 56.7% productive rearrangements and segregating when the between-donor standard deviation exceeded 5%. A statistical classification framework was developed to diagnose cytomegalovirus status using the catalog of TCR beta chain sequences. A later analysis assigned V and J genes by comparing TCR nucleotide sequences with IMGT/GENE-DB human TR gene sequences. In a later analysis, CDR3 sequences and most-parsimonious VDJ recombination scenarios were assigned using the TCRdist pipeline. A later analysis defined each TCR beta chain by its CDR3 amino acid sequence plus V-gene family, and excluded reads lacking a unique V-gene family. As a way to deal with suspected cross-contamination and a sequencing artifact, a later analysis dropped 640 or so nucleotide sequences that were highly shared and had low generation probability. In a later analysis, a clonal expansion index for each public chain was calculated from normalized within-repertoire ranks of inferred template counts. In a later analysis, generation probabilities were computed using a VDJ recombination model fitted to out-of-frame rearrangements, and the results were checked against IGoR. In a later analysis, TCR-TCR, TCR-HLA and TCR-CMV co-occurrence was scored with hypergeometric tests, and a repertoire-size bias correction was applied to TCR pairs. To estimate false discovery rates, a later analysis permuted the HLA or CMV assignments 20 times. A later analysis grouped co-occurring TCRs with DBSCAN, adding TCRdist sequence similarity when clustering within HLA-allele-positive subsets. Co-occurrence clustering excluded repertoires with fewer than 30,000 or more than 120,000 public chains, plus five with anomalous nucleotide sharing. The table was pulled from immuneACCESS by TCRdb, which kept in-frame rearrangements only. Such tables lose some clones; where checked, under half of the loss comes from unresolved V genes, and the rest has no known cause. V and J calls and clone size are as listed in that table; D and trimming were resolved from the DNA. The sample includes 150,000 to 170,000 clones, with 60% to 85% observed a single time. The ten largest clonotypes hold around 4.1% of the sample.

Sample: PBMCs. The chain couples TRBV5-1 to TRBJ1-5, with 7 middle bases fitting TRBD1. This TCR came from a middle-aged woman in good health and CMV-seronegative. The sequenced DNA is TGCGCCAGCAGCTTGGGACAGGGAGGAGGGCCCCAGCATTTT. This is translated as CASSLGQGGGPQHF.